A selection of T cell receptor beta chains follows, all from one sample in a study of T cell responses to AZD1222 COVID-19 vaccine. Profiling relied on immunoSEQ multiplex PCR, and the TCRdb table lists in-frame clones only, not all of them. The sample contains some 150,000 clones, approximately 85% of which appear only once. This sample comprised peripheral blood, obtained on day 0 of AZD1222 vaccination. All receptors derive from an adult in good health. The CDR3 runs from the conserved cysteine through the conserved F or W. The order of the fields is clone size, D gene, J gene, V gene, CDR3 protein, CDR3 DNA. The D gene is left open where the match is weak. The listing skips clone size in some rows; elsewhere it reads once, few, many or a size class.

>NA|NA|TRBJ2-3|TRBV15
CATSRAQGIDTQYF
TGTGCCACCAGCAGAGCGCAGGGAATAGATACGCAGTATTTT
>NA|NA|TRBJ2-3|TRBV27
CASSLWEGSSTDTQYF
TGTGCCAGCAGTTTATGGGAAGGGTCTAGCACAGATACGCAGTATTTT
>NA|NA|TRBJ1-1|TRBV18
CASSWATVNTEAFF
TGTGCCAGCTCATGGGCGACGGTCAACACTGAAGCTTTCTTT
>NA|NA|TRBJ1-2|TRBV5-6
CASSPSTGLGGYTF
TGTGCCAGCAGCCCCTCGACTGGTTTAGGAGGCTACACCTTC
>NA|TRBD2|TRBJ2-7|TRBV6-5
CASSYSSGLAAYEQYF
TGTGCCAGCAGTTACTCGAGTGGACTAGCGGCCTACGAGCAGTACTTC
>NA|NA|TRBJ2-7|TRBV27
CASSLGVATGYEQYF
TGTGCCAGCAGTTTAGGTGTGGCGACAGGCTACGAGCAGTACTTC
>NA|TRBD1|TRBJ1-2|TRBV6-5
CASRVQGLDGYTF
TGTGCCAGCAGGGTACAGGGGTTGGACGGCTACACCTTC
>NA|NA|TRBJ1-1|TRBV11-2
CASSLRRGGGTEAFF
TGTGCCAGCAGCTTACGTCGGGGGGGAGGCACTGAAGCTTTCTTT
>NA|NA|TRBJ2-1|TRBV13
CASRAEGNEQFF
TGTGCCAGCAGGGCGGAGGGGAATGAGCAGTTCTTC
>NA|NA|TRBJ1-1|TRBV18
CASSGQNTEAFF
TGTGCCAGCTCAGGACAGAACACTGAAGCTTTCTTT
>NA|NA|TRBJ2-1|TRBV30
CAWSVGRQSPVFF
TGTGCCTGGAGTGTAGGGCGGCAGAGCCCTGTGTTCTTC
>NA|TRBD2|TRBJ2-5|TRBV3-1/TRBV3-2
CASSPTYSSGGEETQYF
TGTGCCAGCAGCCCGACGTATTCTAGCGGGGGGGAAGAGACCCAGTACTTC
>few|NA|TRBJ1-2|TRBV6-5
CASTSGQFYGYTF
TGTGCCAGCACCTCAGGACAGTTCTATGGCTACACCTTC
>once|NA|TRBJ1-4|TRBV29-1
CSVEVGSRFSNEKLFF
TGCAGCGTTGAAGTTGGTTCGAGGTTCTCTAATGAAAAACTGTTTTTT
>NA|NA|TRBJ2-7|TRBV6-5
CASRRSTSSSYEQYF
TGTGCCAGCAGGCGCTCTACCTCGAGCTCCTACGAGCAGTACTTC
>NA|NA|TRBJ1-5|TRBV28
CAAAVGGGGQPQHF
TGTGCCGCCGCGGTTGGGGGGGGAGGTCAGCCCCAGCATTTT
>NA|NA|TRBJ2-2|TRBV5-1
CASSLVSGWAGELFF
TGCGCCAGCAGCTTGGTATCGGGATGGGCCGGGGAGCTGTTTTTT
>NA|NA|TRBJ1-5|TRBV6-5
CASSYSGGTPQHF
TGTGCCAGCAGTTACTCGGGAGGGACGCCCCAGCATTTT
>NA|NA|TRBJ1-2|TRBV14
CASSRAQTSGYTF
TGTGCCAGCAGCAGGGCCCAGACTAGTGGCTACACCTTC
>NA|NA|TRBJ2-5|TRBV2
CASSYRVRETQYF
TGTGCCAGCAGTTACAGGGTACGAGAGACCCAGTACTTC
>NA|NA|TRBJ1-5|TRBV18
CASSPSRDRNQPQHF
TGTGCCAGCTCACCAAGCCGGGACCGGAATCAGCCCCAGCATTTT
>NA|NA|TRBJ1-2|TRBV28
CASSSGVRYGYTF
TGTGCCAGCAGTTCGGGGGTACGGTATGGCTACACCTTC
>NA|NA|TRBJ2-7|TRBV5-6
CASSLDVSYEQYF
TGTGCCAGCAGCTTGGACGTGTCCTACGAGCAGTACTTC
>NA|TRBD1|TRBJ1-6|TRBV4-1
CASSHPTGGYNSPLHF
TGCGCCAGCAGCCACCCGACAGGGGGCTATAATTCACCCCTCCACTTT
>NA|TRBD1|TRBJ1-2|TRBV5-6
CASSLDYTGTGATGYTF
TGTGCCAGCAGCTTGGACTACACCGGGACAGGGGCGACTGGCTACACCTTC
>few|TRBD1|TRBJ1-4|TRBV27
CASSPQGPNNEKLFF
TGTGCCAGCAGCCCACAGGGGCCGAACAATGAAAAACTGTTTTTT
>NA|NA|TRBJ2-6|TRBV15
CATSREAPVYSGANVLTF
TGTGCCACCAGCAGAGAGGCGCCGGTCTACTCTGGGGCCAACGTCCTGACTTTC
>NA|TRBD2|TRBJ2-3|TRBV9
CASSAGLATDTQYF
TGTGCCAGCAGCGCAGGACTAGCGACAGATACGCAGTATTTT
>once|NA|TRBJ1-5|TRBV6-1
CASSGLNSNQPQHF
TGTGCCAGCAGCGGCTTGAATAGCAATCAGCCCCAGCATTTT
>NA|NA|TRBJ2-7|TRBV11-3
CASSQSRGGEQYF
TGTGCCAGCAGCCAATCCAGGGGGGGCGAGCAGTACTTC
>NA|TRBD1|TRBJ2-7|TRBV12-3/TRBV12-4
CASSYIQGDEQYF
TGTGCCAGCAGTTACATACAGGGGGACGAGCAGTACTTC
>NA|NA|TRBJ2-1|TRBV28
CASSSPHRTEYNEQFF
TGTGCCAGCAGTTCTCCCCACAGGACCGAGTACAATGAGCAGTTCTTC
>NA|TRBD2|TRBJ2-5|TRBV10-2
CATTLAGIQETQYF
TGCGCCACGACGCTAGCGGGGATACAAGAGACCCAGTACTTC
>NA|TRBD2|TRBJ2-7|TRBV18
CASSPEIQRGNDEQYF
TGTGCCAGCTCACCAGAGATCCAGCGGGGGAACGACGAGCAGTACTTC
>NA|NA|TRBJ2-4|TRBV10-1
CASSEGSQGRGIQYF
TGCGCCAGCAGTGAGGGATCACAGGGAAGGGGGATTCAGTACTTC